These 22 T cell receptor beta chains were all obtained from the same sample, sequenced in a study of T cells in Graves' hyperthyroidism and ophthalmopathy. TCR beta CDR3 regions were amplified from RNA. First-round RT-PCR with HTBI primers amplified the TCR CDR3 region. TCRdb reanalysed the multiplex PCR reads using MiXCR and keeps one entry per CDR3 protein. The sample lists about 710,000 distinct CDR3 sequences; around 17% were seen once. Sequenced input: blood. These receptors were taken from a man between 18 and 35 years old with Graves' hyperthyroidism.

The chain links TRBV15 to TRBJ2-3; tentative D call: TRBD2 (5 bases). CDR3 size: 17 residues. CDR1 and CDR2 from the germline V gene are LNHNV and YYDKDF (reference sequence). V gave up 4 bases and J gave up 0 bases, with 17 bases separating them. The CDR3 coding sequence is TGTGCCACCAGCATCGACCCCTTTCGCGGGAGCACAGATACGCAGTATTTT. It yields the protein CATSIDPFRGSTDTQYF.

This clonotype was found many times. Here the CDR3 reads CASSPRGSYEQYF. CDR3 bases: TGTGCCAGCAGTCCGCGAGGCTCCTACGAGCAGTACTTC. The chain employs TRBV28 and TRBJ2-7, with D uncertain. CDR3 length: 13 residues. CDR1 is MDHEN, CDR2 SYDVKM, per germline. Trimming cost V 5 bases and J 0 bases, with 8 bases left between them. Full variable domain (remainder filled in from reference TRBV28 and TRBJ2-7): DVKVTQSSRYLVKRTGEKVFLECVQDMDHENMFWYRQDPGLGLRLIYFSYDVKMKEKGDIPEGYSVSREKKERFSLILESASTNQTSMYLCASSPRGSYEQYFGPGTRLTVT.

The chain couples TRBV19 to TRBJ2-2; D is unclear. The germline CDR1 and CDR2 sequences are LNHDA and SQIVND (reference sequence). V shed 2 bases and J shed 2 bases, with 6 bases lying between them. There are 14 residues in the CDR3. CDR3 bases: TGTGCCAGTAGTATAATGGGAAACACCGGGGAGCTGTTTTTT. This gives the protein CASSIMGNTGELFF.

This clonotype was seen repeatedly, ten times or more. The chain is built from TRBV18 and TRBJ2-3, with unresolved D. The CDR3 is 15 residues long. Germline lookup yields CDR1 KGHSH and CDR2 LQKENI. V dropped 2 bases and J dropped 3 bases, with 12 bases sitting between them. As DNA, the CDR3 is TGTGCCAGCTCACCAAGGCTAGAGTGGACAGATACGCAGTATTTT. This codes for CASSPRLEWTDTQYF. The full variable domain, its missing parts supplied by reference TRBV18 and TRBJ2-3, is NAGVMQNPRHLVRRRGQEARLRCSPMKGHSHVYWYRQLPEEGLKFMVYLQKENIIDESGMPKERFSAEFPKEGPSILRIQQVVRGDSAAYFCASSPRLEWTDTQYFGPGTRLTVL.

This clonotype was found a few times. V is TRBV15 and J is TRBJ1-2; D is undetermined. The CDR3 has 15 residues. V lost 0 bases, J lost 6 bases, and 14 bases lay in between. CDR1 is LNHNV and CDR2 is YYDKDF in the germline V gene (reference sequence). This chain's CDR3 is CATSRDLRDRDGYTF. In DNA form, the CDR3 reads TGTGCCACCAGCAGAGATTTAAGGGATAGGGATGGCTACACCTTC.

This clonotype showed up just a few times. This chain uses TRBV12-3 or TRBV12-4 with TRBJ2-2; D unresolved. V was cut by 5 bases and J by 0 bases, with 10 bases left in between. The CDR3 totals 15 residues. The CDR3 sequence: CASSRLEPNTGELFF. DNA for the CDR3: TGTGCCAGCAGTAGATTGGAACCGAACACCGGGGAGCTGTTTTTT.

This clonotype was seen repeatedly, ten times or more. The V gene is TRBV19, the J gene TRBJ2-1, with 9 bases that match TRBD2. Germline CDR1 reads LNHDA; CDR2 reads SQIVND (reference sequence). V shed 3 bases and J 12 bases; nucleotides not matched to a gene: 21. The CDR3 consists of 18 residues. The CDR3 reads CASSIKGTGRRFSGRQFF. DNA for the CDR3: TGTGCCAGTAGTATTAAAGGTACGGGACGGAGATTTAGCGGGAGGCAGTTCTTC.

This clonotype was observed a few times. This chain joins TRBV5-1 and TRBJ1-4; D is unresolved. There are 14 residues in the CDR3. The germline V gene encodes CDR1 SGHRS and CDR2 YFSETQ. Trimming shortened V by 4 bases and J by 7 bases, and 14 bases separated the two germline ends. The CDR3 protein is CASSPRERGEKLFF. The CDR3 DNA reads TGCGCCAGCAGCCCCCGGGAGCGAGGTGAAAAACTGTTTTTT.

This chain links TRBV2 with TRBJ1-5; D remains ambiguous. CDR3 length: 15 residues. Germline CDR1 and CDR2: SNHLY and FYNNEI. The ends were cut back, 6 bases at V and 6 bases at J, with 18 bases in the middle. CDR3 protein: CASRKTVYRGQPQHF. As DNA, the CDR3 is TGTGCCAGCAGAAAAACGGTCTACCGGGGTCAGCCCCAGCATTTT.

This clonotype was found many times. The chain combines TRBV20-1 with TRBJ1-5; no firm D call. The CDR3 is made up of 13 amino acids. Trimming pared 0 bases from V and 5 bases from J, leaving 8 bases between. Germline loops: CDR1 DFQATT, CDR2 SNEGSKA (reference sequence). Here the CDR3 reads CSARDGRDQPQHF. The CDR3, as DNA: TGCAGTGCTAGAGACGGGAGGGATCAGCCCCAGCATTTT.

Here the CDR3 DNA reads TGTGCCAGCAGCTCACGGGGTCCAGAGACCCAGTACTTC. Its translation: CASSSRGPETQYF. The chain is built from TRBV6-1 and TRBJ2-5, with D possibly matching TRBD2 (5 bases). Germline V gene sequence: CDR1 MNHNS, CDR2 SASEGT. V was shortened by 6 bases and J by 4 bases, with 12 bases between the two germline ends. This CDR3 region has 13 residues.

This clonotype was seen repeatedly, ten times or more. The CDR3 loop is CASSGSSGRQETQYF. In DNA, the CDR3 is TGTGCCAGCAGCGGGTCTAGCGGACGCCAAGAGACCCAGTACTTC. J is TRBJ2-5 and V is TRBV5-8, with TRBD2 matching 7 bases. The J segment lost 1 base and the V segment lost 4 bases, leaving 7 bases of the junction unmatched. The CDR3 extends over 15 amino acids. The V gene's germline CDR1 is SGHTS and CDR2 YDEGEE.

Ten or more counts support this clonotype. The genes are TRBV13 and TRBJ1-2, with 10 bases matching TRBD1. This CDR3 region has 15 residues. The trim removed 5 bases at V and 4 bases at J, leaving 7 bases unmatched. Per the germline V gene, CDR1 is PRHDT and CDR2 is FYEKMQ (reference sequence). Here the CDR3 reads CASSIGQGGVYGYTF. The CDR3 nucleotides are TGTGCCAGCAGCATTGGACAGGGGGGGGTCTATGGCTACACCTTC.

There are many counts of this clonotype. The chain joins TRBV20-1 to TRBJ2-7; 10 bases agree with TRBD2. The length of the CDR3 is 15 residues. V gave up 6 bases and J gave up 0 bases; unmatched junction bases: 8. CDR1 is DFQATT, CDR2 SNEGSKA, per germline (reference sequence). As DNA, the CDR3 is TGCAGTGCCATCCCGAGCGGGAGGGCCTCCTACGAGCAGTACTTC. This sequence encodes CSAIPSGRASYEQYF.

The chain's CDR3 is CASTWDRGTGEQYF. CDR3 in DNA: TGTGCCAGCACCTGGGACAGGGGTACAGGGGAGCAGTACTTC. The chain is built from TRBV27 and TRBJ2-7; 10 bases fit TRBD1. The V gene end was trimmed by 7 bases and the J gene end by 7 bases; junction bases not matched to a gene: 10. Germline CDR1 reads MNHEY; CDR2 reads SMNVEV (reference sequence). The CDR3 is made up of 14 amino acids.

This clonotype was picked up a small number of times. The rearrangement links TRBV10-2 to TRBJ1-2, with TRBD1 as a possible D gene (6 bases). Germline CDR1 reads WSHSY; CDR2 reads SAAADI. The CDR3 sequence is 15 residues long. Trimming stripped 0 bases from V and 5 bases from J, with 13 bases between. CDR3 amino acids: CASSESEQGLYGYTF. The CDR3 DNA sequence: TGCGCCAGCAGTGAGTCGGAGCAGGGGTTATATGGCTACACCTTC.

The sample holds a few counts of this clonotype. The chain carries TRBV20-1 and TRBJ2-7; perhaps D is TRBD1 or TRBD2 (6 bases each). Trimming pared 3 bases from V and 3 bases from J, leaving 18 bases between. The germline gives CDR1 DFQATT, CDR2 SNEGSKA (reference sequence). CDR3 length: 15 residues. The CDR3 loop reads CSARRGAGAYYEQYF. The CDR3 DNA is TGCAGTGCTAGGAGGGGGGCAGGGGCGTACTACGAGCAGTACTTC.

This clonotype was seen many times. The gene calls are TRBV29-1 and TRBJ2-1; maybe TRBD1 (5 bases). The germline CDR1 and CDR2 sequences are SQVTM and ANQGSEA. The CDR3 totals 15 residues. Trimming removed 3 bases at V and 1 base at J, with 13 bases between. CDR3 sequence reads: CSVEGQGESYNEQFF. The CDR3 region has the DNA TGCAGCGTTGAGGGCCAGGGCGAATCCTACAATGAGCAGTTCTTC.

This clonotype showed up many times. V usage is TRBV24-1 and J usage is TRBJ1-5, with D unclear. The V and J ends lost 2 bases and 3 bases respectively, with 10 bases between them. The CDR3 has 15 amino acids. Germline CDR1 is KGHDR and CDR2 is SFDVKD. The CDR3 protein is CATSDSRRSNQPQHF. The CDR3 DNA follows: TGTGCCACCAGTGATTCCCGACGGTCCAATCAGCCCCAGCATTTT.

This clonotype has ten or more counts. Here the CDR3 reads CASRASAYNEQFF. CDR3 sequence (DNA): TGTGCCAGCAGGGCTAGCGCGTACAATGAGCAGTTCTTC. The chain is built from TRBV2 and TRBJ2-1; a weak D match, TRBD2 (6 bases). Germline lookup yields CDR1 SNHLY and CDR2 FYNNEI. Trimming stripped 6 bases from V and 4 bases from J, with 10 bases between. This CDR3 has 13 amino acids.

This clonotype was seen repeatedly, ten times or more. V is TRBV28 and J is TRBJ2-2; no definite D call. Deletions cut 7 bases from V and 4 bases from J, with 7 bases between. The CDR3 runs 12 residues. The germline CDR1 and CDR2 sequences are MDHEN and SYDVKM. CDR3 sequence reads: CASIGRTGELFF. The CDR3 nucleotides read TGTGCCAGCATTGGACGCACCGGGGAGCTGTTTTTT.

This clonotype was picked up many times. V and J are TRBV11-3 and TRBJ2-2; 9 bases match TRBD2. The trim removed 7 bases at V and 6 bases at J, leaving 9 bases unmatched. Germline V gives CDR1 SGHNT, CDR2 YENEEA. This CDR3 region has 15 residues. The CDR3 sequence: CASTTPGLAAGELFF. CDR3 DNA sequence: TGTGCCAGCACCACGCCGGGACTAGCAGCCGGGGAGCTGTTTTTT.